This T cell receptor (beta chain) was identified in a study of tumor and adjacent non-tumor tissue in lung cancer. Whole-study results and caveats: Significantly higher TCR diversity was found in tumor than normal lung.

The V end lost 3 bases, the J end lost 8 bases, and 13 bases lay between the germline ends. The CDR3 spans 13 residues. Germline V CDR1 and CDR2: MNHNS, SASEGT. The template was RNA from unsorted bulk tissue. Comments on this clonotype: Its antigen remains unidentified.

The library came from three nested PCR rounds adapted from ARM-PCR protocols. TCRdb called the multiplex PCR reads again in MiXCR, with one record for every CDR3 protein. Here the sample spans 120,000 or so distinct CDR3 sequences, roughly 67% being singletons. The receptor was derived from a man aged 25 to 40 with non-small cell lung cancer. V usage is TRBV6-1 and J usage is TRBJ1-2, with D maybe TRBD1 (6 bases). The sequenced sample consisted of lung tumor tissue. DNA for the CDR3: TGTGCCAGCAGTGAGTGGGCAGGGGAAGGCTACACCTTC. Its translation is CASSEWAGEGYTF.